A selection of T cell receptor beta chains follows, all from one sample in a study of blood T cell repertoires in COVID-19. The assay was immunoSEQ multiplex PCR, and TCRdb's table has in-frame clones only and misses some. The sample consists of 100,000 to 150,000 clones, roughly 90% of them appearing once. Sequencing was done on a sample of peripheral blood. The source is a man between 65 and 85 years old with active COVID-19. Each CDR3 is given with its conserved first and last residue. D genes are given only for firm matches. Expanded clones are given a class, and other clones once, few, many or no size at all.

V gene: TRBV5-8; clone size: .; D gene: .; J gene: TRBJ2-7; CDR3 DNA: TGTGCCAGCAGCTTGCCCCCAGGCGCCGCCTACGAGCAGTACTTC; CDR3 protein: CASSLPPGAAYEQYF
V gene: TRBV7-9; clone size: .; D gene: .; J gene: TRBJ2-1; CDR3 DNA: TGTGCCAGCAGCTCCGTCGCGGGGCTCTACAATGAGCAGTTCTTC; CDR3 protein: CASSSVAGLYNEQFF
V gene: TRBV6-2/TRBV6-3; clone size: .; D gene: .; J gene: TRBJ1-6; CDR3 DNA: TGTGCCAGCAGTGCAATCAGGGGTGCCTATAATTCACCCCTCCACTTT; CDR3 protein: CASSAIRGAYNSPLHF
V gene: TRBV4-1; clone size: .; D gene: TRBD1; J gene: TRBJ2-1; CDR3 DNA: TGCGCCAGCAGCCCCCGGGGTGGGACAGGGCCTAAAAAAAACTACAATGAGCAGTTCTTC; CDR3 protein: CASSPRGGTGPKKNYNEQFF
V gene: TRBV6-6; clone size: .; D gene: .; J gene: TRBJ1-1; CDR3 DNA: TGTGCCAGCAGTTACTCGGGAGGCGCTGAAGCTTTCTTT; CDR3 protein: CASSYSGGAEAFF
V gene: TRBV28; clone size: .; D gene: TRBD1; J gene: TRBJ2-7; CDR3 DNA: TGTGCCAGCAGTTCTGGGGACAGGGTCAAGTCTAGCGAGCAGTACTTC; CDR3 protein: CASSSGDRVKSSEQYF
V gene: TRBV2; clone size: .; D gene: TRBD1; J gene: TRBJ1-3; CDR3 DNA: TGTGCCAGCGGCCGAGGACAGGCAGAATCCTCTGGAAACACCATATATTTT; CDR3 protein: CASGRGQAESSGNTIYF
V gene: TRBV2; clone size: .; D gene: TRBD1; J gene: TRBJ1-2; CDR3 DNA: TGTGCCAGCAGGGAGACGACAGGGTTGGATGGCTACACCTTC; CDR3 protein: CASRETTGLDGYTF
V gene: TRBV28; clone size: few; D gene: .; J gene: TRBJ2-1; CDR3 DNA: TGTGCCAGCAGTCCCTTTGGGGGGAGATACAATGAGCAGTTCTTC; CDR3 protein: CASSPFGGRYNEQFF
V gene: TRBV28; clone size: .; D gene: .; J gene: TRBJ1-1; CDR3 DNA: TGTGCCAGCAAGCCGGCCGGGGGCACTGAAGCTTTCTTT; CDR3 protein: CASKPAGGTEAFF
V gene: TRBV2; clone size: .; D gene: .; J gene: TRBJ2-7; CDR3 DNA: TGTGCCAGCAGTGTTGCAGGAAGAGACGAGCAGTACTTC; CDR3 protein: CASSVAGRDEQYF
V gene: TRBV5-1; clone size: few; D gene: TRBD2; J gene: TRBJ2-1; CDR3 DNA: TGCGCCAGCGCAGAGCGGGAGATCGAGCAGTTCTTC; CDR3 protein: CASAEREIEQFF
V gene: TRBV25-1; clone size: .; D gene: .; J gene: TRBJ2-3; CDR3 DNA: TGTGCCAGCAGTGAATTAGGGGGACCTAGCACAGATACGCAGTATTTT; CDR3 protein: CASSELGGPSTDTQYF
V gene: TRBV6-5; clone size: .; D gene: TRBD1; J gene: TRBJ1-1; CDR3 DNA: TGTGCCAGCGGGGCGTCAGGGGGAGCTTTCTTT; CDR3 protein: CASGASGGAFF
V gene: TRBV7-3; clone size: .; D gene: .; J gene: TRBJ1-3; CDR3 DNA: TGTGCCAGCAGCTTAACGGCCCTGCCTGGAAACACCATATATTTT; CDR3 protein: CASSLTALPGNTIYF
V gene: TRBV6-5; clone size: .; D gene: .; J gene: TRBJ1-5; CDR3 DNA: TGTGCCAGCAGTATGTCAGGTTTCCAGGGGCCCCAGCATTTT; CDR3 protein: CASSMSGFQGPQHF
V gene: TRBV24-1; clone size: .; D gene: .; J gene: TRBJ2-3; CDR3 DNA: TGTGCCACCGGGCCAGGGGTCGCAGATACGCAGTATTTT; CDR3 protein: CATGPGVADTQYF
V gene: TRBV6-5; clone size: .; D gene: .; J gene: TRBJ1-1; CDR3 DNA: TGTGCACTAGGGGGACATTCGAACACTGAAGCTTTCTTT; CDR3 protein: CALGGHSNTEAFF
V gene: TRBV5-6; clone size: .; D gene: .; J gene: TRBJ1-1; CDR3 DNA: TGTGCCAGCAGCTTGTGGGGAGACTTGAACACTGAAGCTTTCTTT; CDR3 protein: CASSLWGDLNTEAFF
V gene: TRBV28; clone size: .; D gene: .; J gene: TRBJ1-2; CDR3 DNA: TGTGCCAGCACTACTCCAGGGGTCTATGGCTACACCTTC; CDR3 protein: CASTTPGVYGYTF
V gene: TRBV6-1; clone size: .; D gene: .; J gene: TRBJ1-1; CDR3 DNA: TGTGCCAGCAGTGAAATGCTAACCAGGGTGAGAGCACGAGAAGCTTTCTTT; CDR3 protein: CASSEMLTRVRAREAFF
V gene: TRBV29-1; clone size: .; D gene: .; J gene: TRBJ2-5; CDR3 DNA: TGCAGCGTGATTATTTTTCGGGGTCAAGAGACCCAGTACTTC; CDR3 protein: CSVIIFRGQETQYF
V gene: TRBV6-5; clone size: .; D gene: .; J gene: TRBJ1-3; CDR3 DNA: TGTGCCAGCAGTTACAAGGGGAACTCTGGAAACACCATATATTTT; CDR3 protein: CASSYKGNSGNTIYF
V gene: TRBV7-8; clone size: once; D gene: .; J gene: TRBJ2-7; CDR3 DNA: TGTGCCAGCAGCCCCCCCGTGGCGGACGAGCAGTACTTC; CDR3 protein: CASSPPVADEQYF
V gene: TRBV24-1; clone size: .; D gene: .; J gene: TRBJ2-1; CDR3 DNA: TGTGCCACCAGTGACCCCAAACGGGGAATCAATGAGCAGTTCTTC; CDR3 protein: CATSDPKRGINEQFF
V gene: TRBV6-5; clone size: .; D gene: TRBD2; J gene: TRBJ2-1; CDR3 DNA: TGTGCCAGCAGCCTGCCGGCCCAGCGGGGGGAGCAGTTCTTC; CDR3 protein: CASSLPAQRGEQFF
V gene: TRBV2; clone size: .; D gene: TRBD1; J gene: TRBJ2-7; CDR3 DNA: TGTGCCAGCAGAAGACAGGGCTCCTACGAGCAGTACTTC; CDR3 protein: CASRRQGSYEQYF
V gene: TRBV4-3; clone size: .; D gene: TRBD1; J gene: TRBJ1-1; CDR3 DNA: TGCGCCAGCAGCCAAGATCAGGGGGCTGAAGCTTTCTTT; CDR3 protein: CASSQDQGAEAFF
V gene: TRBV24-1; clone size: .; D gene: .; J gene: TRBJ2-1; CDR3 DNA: TGTGCCACCAGTGACCAGACAGTAAGCTCCTACAATGAGCAGTTCTTC; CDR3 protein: CATSDQTVSSYNEQFF
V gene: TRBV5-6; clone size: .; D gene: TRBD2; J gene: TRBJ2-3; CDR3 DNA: TGTGCCAGCAGCTTGAGCGGGAGGACAGATACGCAGTATTTT; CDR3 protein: CASSLSGRTDTQYF
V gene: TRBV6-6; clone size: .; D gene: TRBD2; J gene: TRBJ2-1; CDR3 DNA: TGTGCCAGCAGTTATGGGACTAAAAATGAGCAGTTCTTC; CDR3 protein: CASSYGTKNEQFF
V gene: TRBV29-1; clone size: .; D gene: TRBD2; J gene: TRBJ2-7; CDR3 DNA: TGCAGCGTCCAAACTAGCGGGATTACCTACGAGCAGTACTTC; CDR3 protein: CSVQTSGITYEQYF
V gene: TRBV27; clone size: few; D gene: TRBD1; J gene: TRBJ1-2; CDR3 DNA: TGTGCCAGCAGGGCCCTCGGGACAGGCTATGGCTACACCTTC; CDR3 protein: CASRALGTGYGYTF
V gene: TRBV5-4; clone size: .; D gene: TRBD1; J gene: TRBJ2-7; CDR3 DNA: TGTGCCAGCAGCTGGGACCGGGACAGGGGGGACGAGCAGTACTTC; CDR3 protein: CASSWDRDRGDEQYF
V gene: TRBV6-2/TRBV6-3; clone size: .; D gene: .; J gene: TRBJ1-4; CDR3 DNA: TGTGCCAGCAGCTTAATGGGCGAAAAACTGTTTTTT; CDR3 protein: CASSLMGEKLFF
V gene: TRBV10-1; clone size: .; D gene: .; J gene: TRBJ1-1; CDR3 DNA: TGCGCCAGCAGTGACCCAAACACTGAAGCTTTCTTT; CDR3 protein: CASSDPNTEAFF
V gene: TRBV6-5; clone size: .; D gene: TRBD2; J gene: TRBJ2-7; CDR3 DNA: TGTGCCAGCAACCCCCCCGGGGCTAGCGGGATTGAGCAGTACTTC; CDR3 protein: CASNPPGASGIEQYF
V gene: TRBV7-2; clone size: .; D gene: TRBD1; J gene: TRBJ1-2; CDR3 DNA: TGTGCCAGCAGTAACCACAGGGGCCTCTATGGCTACACCTTC; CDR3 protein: CASSNHRGLYGYTF